This TCR beta chain emerged from a study of metastatic and nonmetastatic thyroid tumors. On the study more broadly: A comparison of repertoires was made across blood and tumor or nodule tissue from malignant and benign thyroid patients. Study findings and constraints: Reported TCR beta diversity, measured in blood and tumor, was significantly higher for malignant thyroid tumors than for benign nodules.

As handled by the study authors: What underpinned the distant-metastasis classifier for papillary thyroid cancer was the set of CDR3 differences across clinicopathological groups. TCRdb re-analyzed the PCR reads using MiXCR. These V and J calls originate from TCRdb's pipeline instead of the authors' own analysis. Seen here are tens of thousands of clones, roughly 18% observed once, and the top ten hold approximately 4.2%. Of note for this clone: Its target is not known.

Thyroid surgery had not been preceded by any treatment in any patient. Germline CDR1 and CDR2: LNHDA and SQIVND (reference sequence). V lost 3 bases and J lost 5, with 14 bases in between. CDR3 length equals 14 residues. This receptor was obtained from a male donor with papillary thyroid cancer or a benign thyroid nodule (not recorded which). Some clones in this sample may be carry-over from other donors' samples. The J gene is TRBJ2-7, the V gene TRBV19; no clear D. Sequencing was done on a sample of blood. CDR3 coding DNA: TGTGCCAGTAGTATCTCCACCGCAGGCCACGAGCAGTACTTC. It translates to CASSISTAGHEQYF. Variable domain in full (rest from reference TRBV19 and TRBJ2-7): DGGITQSPKYLFRKEGQNVTLSCEQNLNHDAMYWYRQDPGQGLRLIYYSQIVNDFQKGDIAEGYSVSREKKESFPLTVTSAQKNPTAFYLCASSISTAGHEQYFGPGTRLTVT.